These 16 T cell receptor beta chains were sequenced from one sample in a study of regulatory T cells in long-lasting Graves disease. Time point in this sample: newly diagnosed GD, antithyroid drugs for less than 3 months. From PBMCs, RNA was extracted and then used to make the TCR library. Researchers made TCR beta libraries by using iRepertoire HTBI primers and running Arm-PCR on CDR3 regions. TCRdb reprocessed the multiplex PCR reads with MiXCR, giving one entry per CDR3 protein. The sample lists 420,000 or so distinct CDR3 sequences, about 15% occurring once. This sample was shared with a second study, whose subject was T cells in Graves' hyperthyroidism and ophthalmopathy.

The material was peripheral blood mononuclear cells (PBMCs), obtained at new diagnosis, from a patient treated with antithyroid drugs. These TCRs come from a woman aged 18-29 years with Graves disease.

This clonotype showed up just a few times. The rearrangement uses TRBV15 and TRBJ1-1, with D perhaps TRBD1 (5 bases). The CDR3 is made up of 16 amino acids. V lost 2 bases and J lost 2, with 15 bases in between. Germline V gives CDR1 LNHNV, CDR2 YYDKDF (reference sequence). CDR3 sequence (DNA): TGTGCCACCAGCAGAACCTACGGGACCGACAACACTGAAGCTTTCTTT. This encodes CATSRTYGTDNTEAFF. Full variable domain (outside the CDR3, taken from reference TRBV15 and TRBJ1-1): DAMVIQNPRYQVTQFGKPVTLSCSQTLNHNVMYWYQQKSSQAPKLLFHYYDKDFNNEADTPDNFQSRRPNTSFCFLDIRSPGLGDTAMYLCATSRTYGTDNTEAFFGQGTRLTVV.

The chain has TRBV5-4 and TRBJ2-1; 11 positions agree with TRBD2. The J segment lost 9 bases and the V segment lost 4 bases, leaving 6 bases of the junction unmatched. The CDR3 contains 14 residues. Germline values: CDR1 SGHNT, CDR2 YYREEE (reference sequence). The CDR3 coding sequence is TGTGCCAGCAGCGGGCTAGCGGGAGGAGGTGAGCAGTTCTTC. It translates to CASSGLAGGGEQFF.

In the case of this clonotype: This could be a read error, since a much larger clone is one nucleotide away. The chain carries TRBV28 and TRBJ1-4; 10 bases agree with TRBD1. Germline lookup yields CDR1 MDHEN and CDR2 SYDVKM. Losses at the gene ends were 2 bases for V and 8 bases for J; bases not matched to a gene: 2. The CDR3 contains 14 residues. CDR3 amino acids: CASSLPGQGEKLFF. CDR3 coding DNA: TGTGCCAGCAGTTTACCGGGACAGGGGGAAAAACTGTTTTTT.

The V call is TRBV5-4, the J call TRBJ2-5, with TRBD2 matching over 8 bases. This CDR3 contains 15 residues. V dropped 0 bases and J dropped 5; count of bases not matched to a gene: 6. Germline-derived CDR1 and CDR2 are SGHNT and YYREEE (reference sequence). CDR3 residues: CASSLVGAGVETQYF. The CDR3 nucleotides read TGTGCCAGCAGCTTGGTTGGAGCGGGGGTGGAGACCCAGTACTTC.

This clonotype was recorded many times. The chain has TRBV20-1 and TRBJ2-1; possible D gene TRBD2, 6 bases. The CDR3 totals 14 residues. The V end lost 5 bases, the J end lost 1 base, and 12 bases lay between the germline ends. The germline CDR1 and CDR2 sequences are DFQATT and SNEGSKA (reference sequence). As DNA, the CDR3 is TGCAGTGCTGCAGATAGCGGTTCCTACAATGAGCAGTTCTTC. It translates to CSAADSGSYNEQFF.

This clonotype appeared many times. This chain joins TRBV7-2 and TRBJ2-1; either TRBD1 or TRBD2 may supply D (5 bases each). With 1 base removed from V and 4 bases from J, the gap between germline ends came to 17 bases. CDR1 and CDR2 from the germline V gene are SGHTA and FQGNSA. This CDR3 spans 17 amino acids. The CDR3: CASSLGGAPGGYNEQFF. CDR3 DNA sequence: TGTGCCAGCAGCTTAGGGGGCGCTCCTGGCGGGTACAATGAGCAGTTCTTC.

This clonotype was observed a handful of times. A much more abundant neighbour one base away suggests this may be a read error. J is TRBJ1-6 and V is TRBV7-2; perhaps TRBD1 as D (6 bases). V lost 6 bases and J lost 17, with 23 bases in between. This CDR3 is 14 amino acids long. Germline V CDR1 and CDR2: SGHTA, FQGNSA. CDR3: CASSLDSGERGIHF. Here the CDR3 DNA reads TGTGCCAGCAGTTTGGACAGCGGCGAACGGGGGATCCACTTT.

This clonotype was seen at least ten times. The chain couples TRBV5-1 to TRBJ2-3, with 10 bases identical to TRBD2. The CDR3 is 16 residues long. The germline gives CDR1 SGHRS, CDR2 YFSETQ. V dropped 0 bases and J dropped 5; count of bases not matched to a gene: 6. The CDR3 DNA sequence: TGCGCCAGCAGCTTGGCCCCTAGCGGGAGAGAAGATACGCAGTATTTT. Translation gives CASSLAPSGREDTQYF.

V is TRBV5-6 and J is TRBJ2-5; 8 nucleotides agree with TRBD2. This CDR3 has 13 amino acids. Losses at the gene ends were 3 bases for V and 10 bases for J; bases not matched to a gene: 8. CDR1 is SGHDT, CDR2 YYEEEE, per germline. The CDR3 DNA reads TGTGCCAGCAGCTCGGAGGCCGGGGGGGGCCAGTACTTC. This gives the protein CASSSEAGGGQYF.

The CDR3 DNA reads TGCGCCAGCAGCGATGGCAGGGGGTACGAGCAGTACTTC. Translated, it gives CASSDGRGYEQYF. The V call is TRBV4-1, the J call TRBJ2-7, with TRBD1 matching 7 bases. Germline V gives CDR1 MGHRA, CDR2 YSYEKL. The CDR3 is made up of 13 amino acids. V lost 5 bases and J lost 4; bases outside the gene matches: 5.

To note about this clonotype: One end of the junction does not line up with germline, which may come from a read error. The gene calls are TRBV12-3 or TRBV12-4 and TRBJ2-7; TRBD1 matches 9 bases. The CDR3 extends over 15 amino acids. The DNA for the CDR3 is TGTGCCAGCAGTTCGCCGGGACAGGGAGTCTACGAGCAGTGCTTC. Protein product: CASSSPGQGVYEQCF.

This clonotype has a count of ten or more. V gene TRBV6-1 combines with J gene TRBJ2-1; D is perhaps TRBD2 (5 bases). The J call is uncertain, as TRBJ2-5 better fits the DNA end. Germline V gene data show CDR1 as MNHNS and CDR2 as SASEGT. CDR3 length: 17 amino acids. As DNA, the CDR3 is TGTGCCAGCAGTGAAGGCCCAGGAAGCGGCACGCTAGAGACCCAGTACTTC. It codes for CASSEGPGSGTLETQYF.

This clonotype has just a few counts. The V and J genes are TRBV5-5 and TRBJ2-5, with TRBD2 identical over 10 bases. This CDR3 is built from 17 residues. V shed 4 bases and J 2 bases; nucleotides not matched to a gene: 11. The germline V gene encodes CDR1 SGHKS and CDR2 YYEKEE (reference sequence). In DNA, the CDR3 is TGTGCCAGCAGCGAAACCCCCGGGACTAGCGTACAAGAGACCCAGTACTTC. Translated: CASSETPGTSVQETQYF.

At least ten counts were recorded for this clonotype. The chain couples TRBV11-2 to TRBJ2-2; D perhaps matches TRBD1 (6 bases). From germline, CDR1 is SGHAT and CDR2 FQNNGV. Between the trimmed V and J ends, which lost 9 bases and 1 base, there was a span of 9 bases. This CDR3 spans 13 amino acids. DNA for the CDR3: TGTGCCAGGGACAGCTTGAACACCGGGGAGCTGTTTTTT. Translating it yields CARDSLNTGELFF.

Ten or more counts support this clonotype. The V and J genes are TRBV12-3 or TRBV12-4 and TRBJ2-2, with TRBD2 matching 10 bases. J was trimmed by 1 base and V by 3 bases; bases with no gene match: 5. CDR3 size: 17 residues. CDR3 loop: CASSFTAGGMNTGELFF. The CDR3 DNA reads as TGTGCCAGCAGTTTTACAGCGGGAGGGATGAACACCGGGGAGCTGTTTTTT.

V usage is TRBV28 and J usage is TRBJ2-1, with TRBD2 identical over 16 bases. Losses at the gene ends were 3 bases for V and 8 bases for J; bases not matched to a gene: 4. Germline V gives CDR1 MDHEN, CDR2 SYDVKM. The length of the CDR3 is 16 residues. CDR3 in amino acids: CASSLGLAGGPYEQFF. DNA for the CDR3: TGTGCCAGCAGTTTGGGACTAGCGGGAGGGCCATATGAGCAGTTCTTC. The entire variable domain, with the rest obtained from reference TRBV28 and TRBJ2-1, is as follows: DVKVTQSSRYLVKRTGEKVFLECVQDMDHENMFWYRQDPGLGLRLIYFSYDVKMKEKGDIPEGYSVSREKKERFSLILESASTNQTSMYLCASSLGLAGGPYEQFFGPGTRLTVL.